The clone carrying this TCR beta chain was seen a handful of times. Its antigen remains unknown. The CDR3 runs to 13 residues. Germline CDR1 and CDR2: SGHRS and YFSETQ. V dropped 3 bases and J dropped 8 bases, with 13 bases sitting between them. This entry is derived from a study of response to subunit inactivated influenza vaccine. Study results and caveats: Seasonal influenza vaccination, on each occasion, was suggested by the authors to recruit few new T cells.

TCRdb redid the calling of the RT-PCR reads with MiXCR, one entry per CDR3 protein. The sample has around 750,000 distinct CDR3 sequences; about 20% are singletons. The chain employs TRBV5-1 and TRBJ2-3; D ambiguous. The receptor comes from a man between 50 and 59 years old who received an inactivated influenza vaccine. Sequencing was performed on PBMCs from blood, taken approximately 5 days after vaccination. For the CDR3, the DNA is TGCGCCAGCAGCTACGGACCGGACGGTACGCAGTATTTT. Its protein is CASSYGPDGTQYF. The full variable domain, rest sourced from reference TRBV5-1 and TRBJ2-3, is KAGVTQTPRYLIKTRGQQVTLSCSPISGHRSVSWYQQTPGQGLQFLFEYFSETQRNKGNFPGRFSGRQFSNSRSEMNVSTLELGDSALYLCASSYGPDGTQYFGPGTRLTVL.